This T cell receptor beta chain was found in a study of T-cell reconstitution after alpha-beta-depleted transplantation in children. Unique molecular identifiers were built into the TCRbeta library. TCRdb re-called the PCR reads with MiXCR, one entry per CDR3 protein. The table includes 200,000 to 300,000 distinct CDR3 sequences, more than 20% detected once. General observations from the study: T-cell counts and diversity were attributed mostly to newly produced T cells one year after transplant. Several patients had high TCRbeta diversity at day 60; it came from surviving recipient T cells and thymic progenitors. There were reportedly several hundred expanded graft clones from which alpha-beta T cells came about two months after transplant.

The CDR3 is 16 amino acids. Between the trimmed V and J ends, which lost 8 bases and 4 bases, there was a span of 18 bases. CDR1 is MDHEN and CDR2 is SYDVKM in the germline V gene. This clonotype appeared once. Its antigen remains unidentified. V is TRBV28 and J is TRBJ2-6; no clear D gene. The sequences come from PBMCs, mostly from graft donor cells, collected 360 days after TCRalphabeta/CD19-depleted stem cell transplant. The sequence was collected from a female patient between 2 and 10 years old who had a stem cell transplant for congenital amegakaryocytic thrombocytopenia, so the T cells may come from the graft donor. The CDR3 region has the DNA TGTGCCAGCCGGGCCCGCTCTTTCCGCGGGGCCAACGTCCTGACTTTC. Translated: CASRARSFRGANVLTF.